The 14 T cell receptor beta chains below come from one sample, sequenced in a study of siplizumab effects on memory and regulatory T cells. This table comes from immunoSEQ multiplex PCR, and its TCRdb copy is limited to in-frame clones, with some not included. Of around 83,000 clones listed, around 90% are singletons. Sequencing used CD4+ T cells sorted from blood. Receptors originate from a human donor in good health.

A word on this clone: Mismatch with germline at one junction end may stem from a read error. The chain carries TRBV7-7 and TRBJ2-6; D unclear. The length of the CDR3 is 17 residues. Germline values: CDR1 SSHAT, CDR2 FNYEAQ (reference sequence). The CDR3 region has the DNA TGTGCTAGCAGCCCCTCTATCAGTCCCACTGGGGCCAACGTCCTGACTTTC. Amino acid sequence: CASSPSISPTGANVLTF.

The chain uses TRBV21-1 and TRBJ2-7. TRBV21-1 corresponds to a pseudogene. The CDR3 length is 13 residues. CDR3 sequence reads: CASSKEITGRQYF. CDR3 nucleotides: TGTGCCAGCAGCAAAGAAATAACGGGACGGCAGTACTTC.

This clone was detected once. The chain joins TRBV2 to TRBJ2-5, with D possibly TRBD1 on 6 matching bases. V was clipped by 6 bases and J by 0 bases, with 17 bases between them. The CDR3 runs to 16 residues. CDR1 and CDR2 (germline): SNHLY, FYNNEI. CDR3 sequence reads: CASSSRDIRYQETQYF. CDR3 nucleotides: TGTGCCAGCAGCTCACGGGACATCAGGTACCAAGAGACCCAGTACTTC.

This chain links TRBV18 with TRBJ1-5; D gene uncertain. Trimming cost V 2 bases and J 5 bases, with 7 bases left between them. CDR1 and CDR2 from the germline V gene are KGHSH and LQKENI. The CDR3 contains 13 residues. The CDR3 bases are TGTGCCAGCTCACCAATGAACGATCAGCCCCAGCATTTT. This encodes CASSPMNDQPQHF.

This clone was seen a single time. The chain links TRBV28 to TRBJ1-5; D is ambiguous. V was clipped by 7 bases and J by 6 bases, with 10 bases between them. The CDR3 runs 12 residues. The germline V gene encodes CDR1 MDHEN and CDR2 SYDVKM. The CDR3 DNA reads as TGTGCCAGCACGCGGGTAGGTCAGCCCCAGCATTTT. Amino acid sequence: CASTRVGQPQHF.

The rearrangement links TRBV6-5 to TRBJ1-4, with no clear D. Trimming took 6 bases from V and 4 from J, leaving 15 bases between them. The V gene's germline CDR1 is MNHEY and CDR2 SVGAGI. The CDR3 is 15 residues long. The CDR3 reads CASRAGSGNNEKLFF. For the CDR3, the DNA is TGTGCCAGCAGAGCGGGGAGTGGTAATAATGAAAAACTGTTTTTT.

This chain uses TRBV9 with TRBJ2-3; D might be TRBD1 (6 bases). The germline CDR1 and CDR2 sequences are SGDLS and YYNGEE. The CDR3 has 17 residues. V lost 1 base and J 0 bases, leaving 15 bases between the germline ends. This chain's CDR3 is CASSVLGGLTSTDTQYF. The CDR3 coding sequence is TGTGCCAGCAGCGTATTAGGGGGTCTCACTAGCACAGATACGCAGTATTTT.

The J gene is TRBJ2-3, the V gene TRBV19; D gene ambiguous. CDR3 length: 14 amino acids. CDR1 is LNHDA and CDR2 is SQIVND in the germline V gene (reference sequence). The V end lost 3 bases, the J end lost 3 bases, and 10 bases lay between the germline ends. The DNA of the CDR3 is TGTGCCAGTAGTATCGCTAGTTGGACAGATACGCAGTATTTT. Its translation is CASSIASWTDTQYF.

This clone is labeled as medium-sized. This chain links TRBV4-1 with TRBJ1-1; TRBD1 matches 8 bases. CDR3 size: 15 residues. Germline V gene sequence: CDR1 MGHRA, CDR2 YSYEKL. J lost 4 bases, V lost 3 bases, and 7 bases had no gene match. The CDR3 nucleotides read TGCGCCAGCAGCCAGTCGGACAGGGTTGGCACTGAAGCTTTCTTT. Its translation is CASSQSDRVGTEAFF.

The chain is built from TRBV2 and TRBJ2-1, with 8 bases that match TRBD2. This CDR3 is built from 14 residues. The V gene's germline CDR1 is SNHLY and CDR2 FYNNEI. The V gene end was trimmed by 7 bases and the J gene end by 4 bases; junction bases not matched to a gene: 6. The CDR3 DNA is TGTGCCAGCAACTCAGCGGGAGCTTACAATGAGCAGTTCTTC. Translation: CASNSAGAYNEQFF.

The chain has TRBV14 and TRBJ2-5; either TRBD1 or TRBD2 may fit D (6 bases each). With the DNA end fitting TRBJ2-7 better, the J assignment may be wrong. This CDR3 comprises 14 residues. Germline-derived CDR1 and CDR2 are SGHDN and FVKESK. CDR3 loop: CASSPGGGVYEQYF. The CDR3 nucleotides read TGTGCCAGCAGCCCCGGGGGCGGGGTCTACGAGCAGTACTTC.

The chain has TRBV28 and TRBJ2-4; possible D gene TRBD1, 6 bases. The V gene lost 6 bases and the J gene lost 0 bases, with 18 bases spanning the gap. CDR1 and CDR2 from the germline V gene are MDHEN and SYDVKM. This CDR3 contains 17 residues. CDR3 DNA sequence: TGTGCCAGCAGAGATCTTCAGGGGAAAATAGCCAAAAACATTCAGTACTTC. This gives the protein CASRDLQGKIAKNIQYF.

The chain recombines TRBV14 with TRBJ1-2; D call uncertain. Per germline, CDR1 SGHDN and CDR2 FVKESK. The CDR3 is 13 residues long. V was shortened by 3 bases and J by 6 bases, with 11 bases between the two germline ends. The CDR3 coding sequence is TGTGCCAGCAGCCACAAGTCACAGAATGGCTACACCTTC. Translating it yields CASSHKSQNGYTF.

The CDR3 region is CASSLDSDTEAFF. CDR3 coding DNA: TGTGCCAGCAGCTTAGACAGCGACACTGAAGCTTTCTTT. The chain carries TRBV5-4 and TRBJ1-1, with a tentative D call TRBD1 (5 bases). In germline, CDR1 is SGHNT, CDR2 YYREEE (reference sequence). V shed 2 bases and J shed 3 bases, with 8 bases lying between them. The CDR3 is 13 residues long.